Here is one T cell receptor beta chain with its context. V lost 2 bases to trimming and J lost 4 bases; unmatched junction nucleotides: 6. From germline, CDR1 is SGHTA and CDR2 FQGNSA. The CDR3 totals 15 residues. The data originate from a study of blood T cell repertoires in COVID-19. Study overall: Collection of acute and convalescent COVID-19 samples took place in the United States, Italy and Spain. PBMCs, B-cell-depleted T cells, or T cells were the source of the cDNA or gDNA that made up the material.

Original processing methods: Scientists estimated how many nucleated cells there were by amplifying reference gene primers. Profiling relied on immunoSEQ multiplex PCR, and the TCRdb table lists in-frame clones only, not all of them. V, J and clone size reflect that table, while D and trimming were determined from the DNA. The data show under 300,000 clones, about nine tenths seen once. This TCR derives from a woman aged 30 to 39 with active or convalescent COVID-19. This chain uses TRBV7-2 with TRBJ2-3; the match to TRBD2 covers 7 bases. The sample comprised peripheral blood. The CDR3 protein is CASSLKVSGADTQYF. The CDR3 DNA reads as TGTGCCAGCAGCTTAAAGGTCAGCGGGGCAGATACGCAGTATTTT.